This is a list of T cell receptor beta chains from one sample in a study of blood T cell repertoires in COVID-19. Assay used: immunoSEQ multiplex PCR; TCRdb lists only in-frame clones, some missing. The sample records some 50,000 clones, about 85% being singletons. The sequencing sample was made of peripheral blood. The receptors shown here come from a human donor in a cohort sampled during active COVID-19. Each CDR3 is given with its conserved first and last residue. The D gene is left open where the match is weak. Size is stated for part of the rows, as once, few or many counts, or as a class when the clone is expanded.

d_call clone_size j_call v_call cdr3_nt cdr3_aa
TRBD2 once TRBJ2-7 TRBV5-1 TGCGCCAGCAGCCCGACTAGCGAATACGAGCAGTACTTC CASSPTSEYEQYF
- - TRBJ1-1 TRBV4-3 TGCGCCAGCAGCCAAGAAGCTCTCCCCCTGGCTGAAGCTTTCTTT CASSQEALPLAEAFF
- - TRBJ1-4 TRBV4-1 TGCGCCAGCAGCCAGGGCAGTACTAATGAAAAACTGTTTTTT CASSQGSTNEKLFF
- - TRBJ1-5 TRBV27 TGTGCCAGCAGTCCAGGGGCCCTTCCTGATCAGCCCCAGCATTTT CASSPGALPDQPQHF
TRBD1 - TRBJ1-6 TRBV13 TGTGCCAGCAGCTCTCACAGGGGCCAACGCGCACCCCTCCACTTT CASSSHRGQRAPLHF
- - TRBJ1-4 TRBV4-1 TGCGCCAGCAGCCAAGGACCCTCGCGGTCAACTAATGAAAAACTGTTTTTT CASSQGPSRSTNEKLFF
- - TRBJ2-1 TRBV15 TGTGCCACCAGCAGAGTTGGTAGCGGTCGCTACAATGAGCAGTTCTTC CATSRVGSGRYNEQFF
TRBD1 - TRBJ1-4 TRBV28 TGTGCCAGCAGTTCGGGGACAGCAACTAATGAAAAACTGTTTTTT CASSSGTATNEKLFF
- - TRBJ1-4 TRBV19 TGTGCCAGTAGGACCTCAGGGGCAACTAATGAAAAACTGTTTTTT CASRTSGATNEKLFF
- - TRBJ1-2 TRBV7-9 TGTGCCAGCAGCGCCCTGACAGGAGCTAACTATGGCTACACCTTC CASSALTGANYGYTF
- - TRBJ1-1 TRBV7-2 TGTGCCAGCAGCTTAGACGGGGGAGGGAACACTGAAGCTTTCTTT CASSLDGGGNTEAFF
- - TRBJ2-6 TRBV27 TGTGCCAGCAGTCTCACAGGAACGAACTCTGGGGCCAACGTCCTGACTTTC CASSLTGTNSGANVLTF
TRBD2 - TRBJ2-1 TRBV27 TGTGCCAGCAGTTTACCCGGACTAGTTGGCTACAATGAGCAGTTCTTC CASSLPGLVGYNEQFF
- - TRBJ1-6 TRBV6-5 TGTGCCAGCCATCCGGGACATAGGAATTCACCCCTCCACTTT CASHPGHRNSPLHF
TRBD1 - TRBJ1-6 TRBV2 TGTGCCACCAATCTGGGACAGGGAGTATATGGGGGTTCACCCCTCCACTTT CATNLGQGVYGGSPLHF
- - TRBJ2-1 TRBV24-1 TGTGCCACCAGTGATAGCGGATTCAATGAGCAGTTCTTC CATSDSGFNEQFF
- - TRBJ1-2 TRBV7-9 TGTGCCAGCAGCCCAAATCCGCTGGAGCCTACTTACTATGGCTACACCTTC CASSPNPLEPTYYGYTF
- once TRBJ2-1 TRBV14 TGTGCCAGCAGCCAAGGTAAACAGGCTTATCTTGAGCAGTTCTTC CASSQGKQAYLEQFF
- many TRBJ2-1 TRBV19 TGTGCCAGTAGTGAAGGGGCCCGGGAGCAGTTCTTC CASSEGAREQFF
TRBD1 - TRBJ1-4 TRBV15 TGTGCCACTAGCAGAGGCCCCCGGCAGGGGGGTGAAAAACTGTTTTTT CATSRGPRQGGEKLFF
- - TRBJ1-3 TRBV10-2 TGCGCCAGCAGTGCTACTCGACAGGACCGAAACACCATATATTTT CASSATRQDRNTIYF